Below, 6 T cell receptor beta chains from the same sample are listed, as sequenced in a study of blood T cell repertoires in COVID-19. Assay used: immunoSEQ multiplex PCR; TCRdb lists only in-frame clones, some missing. The profile shows 55,000 to 75,000 clones, around nine tenths of them singletons. The sample taken for sequencing was peripheral blood. The receptors stem from a human donor with active COVID-19. The donor label of this sample is uncertain.

The chain is built from TRBV7-9 and TRBJ2-5; D may be TRBD1 (6 bases). The CDR3 sequence is 13 residues long. Looked up from germline, CDR1 is SEHNR and CDR2 is FQNEAQ (reference sequence). V was cut by 3 bases and J by 5 bases, with 10 bases left in between. The CDR3 coding sequence is TGTGCCAGCAGCTTTGCAGGGGAGGAGACCCAGTACTTC. It codes for CASSFAGEETQYF.

V is TRBV20-1 and J is TRBJ2-2, with a possible D match to TRBD1 (6 bases). V was clipped by 3 bases and J by 5 bases, with 10 bases between them. The germline V gene has CDR1 DFQATT and CDR2 SNEGSKA (reference sequence). The CDR3 loop spans 13 amino acids. The CDR3 sequence is CSASSGVTGELFF. In DNA form, the CDR3 reads TGCAGTGCTAGTTCAGGGGTTACCGGGGAGCTGTTTTTT.

The V gene is TRBV3-1 (or the pseudogene TRBV3-2), the J gene TRBJ2-7; D unresolved. The germline CDR1 and CDR2 sequences are LGHDT and YNNKEL (reference sequence). Trimming took 0 bases from V and 0 from J, leaving 6 bases between them. The CDR3 is made up of 14 amino acids. CDR3 in amino acids: CASSQESGSYEQYF. As DNA, the CDR3 is TGTGCCAGCAGCCAAGAATCAGGCTCCTACGAGCAGTACTTC.

This clone was found once. The chain is built from TRBV3-1 (or the pseudogene TRBV3-2) and TRBJ2-2, with 9 bases fitting TRBD1. V was pared by 3 bases and J by 1 base, with 6 bases of the junction left unmatched. This CDR3 spans 17 amino acids. Germline CDR1 is LGHDT and CDR2 is YNNKEL (reference sequence). This CDR3 is CASSQPRGQGNTGELFF. DNA for the CDR3: TGTGCCAGCAGCCAGCCTAGGGGACAGGGGAACACCGGGGAGCTGTTTTTT.

This clone occurred once. The chain joins TRBV19 to TRBJ1-1; a weak D match, TRBD1 (6 bases). Germline CDR1 is LNHDA and CDR2 is SQIVND (reference sequence). The CDR3 spans 14 residues. V was clipped by 7 bases and J by 1 base, with 13 bases between them. This CDR3 reads CASTTIQGNTEAFF. The CDR3 DNA sequence: TGTGCCAGTACCACTATACAGGGGAACACTGAAGCTTTCTTT.

This chain uses TRBV5-1 with TRBJ2-2, with D hard to call. Germline V lookup: CDR1 SGHRS, CDR2 YFSETQ. This CDR3 comprises 14 residues. Between the trimmed V and J ends, which lost 1 base and 0 bases, there was a span of 4 bases. This CDR3 reads CASSLLANTGELFF. The CDR3 DNA is TGCGCCAGCAGCTTGCTCGCGAACACCGGGGAGCTGTTTTTT.